These 30 T cell receptor beta chains originate from one sample sequenced in a study of blood T cell repertoires in COVID-19 (dated by TCRdb to the early 2020s). The library was obtained by the immunoSEQ multiplex PCR assay. TCRdb retrieved this table from immuneACCESS and kept in-frame rearrangements only. Not all clones are present; in checked studies, unresolved V genes account for under half, and no reason is known for the remainder. In this sample the table shows approximately 110,000 clones, around 85% of which occur a single time. Of the sample, roughly 1.5% is held by the ten largest clones. What was sequenced was peripheral blood. The origin of the receptors is a man aged 45 to 65 with acute or convalescent COVID-19.

The rearrangement uses TRBV19 and TRBJ1-5; 7 positions agree with TRBD1. The CDR3 covers 14 residues. Losses at the gene ends were 5 bases for V and 5 bases for J; bases not matched to a gene: 6. Germline V gene lookup returns CDR1 LNHDA and CDR2 SQIVND (reference sequence). CDR3 in amino acids: CASSVGGFDQPQHF. The CDR3 DNA reads as TGTGCCAGTAGTGTAGGGGGCTTCGATCAGCCCCAGCATTTT.

V gene TRBV4-2 combines with J gene TRBJ1-6; D gene unclear. V dropped 4 bases and J dropped 0 bases, with 13 bases sitting between them. The germline CDR1 and CDR2 sequences are LGHNA and YNFKEQ. This CDR3 has 17 amino acids. CDR3 sequence: CASSPGPLSSYNSPLHF. In DNA form, the CDR3 reads TGTGCCAGCAGCCCTGGGCCACTGAGCTCCTATAATTCACCCCTCCACTTT.

The chain couples TRBV6-4 to TRBJ1-1; D might be TRBD1 (5 bases). This CDR3 has 12 residues. Trimming removed 2 bases at V and 6 bases at J, with 7 bases between. Per the germline V gene, CDR1 is MRHNA and CDR2 is SNTAGT. CDR3 bases: TGTGCCAGCAGTGACGGGGGGGCTGAAGCTTTCTTT. The encoded protein is CASSDGGAEAFF.

The rearrangement links TRBV5-1 to TRBJ1-6, with 7 bases fitting TRBD1. The CDR3 contains 16 residues. J lost 2 bases, V lost 5 bases, and 7 bases had no gene match. CDR1 SGHRS and CDR2 YFSETQ come from the germline V gene. This chain's CDR3 is CASSPGQATYNSPLHF. DNA for the CDR3: TGCGCCAGCAGTCCAGGACAGGCGACCTATAATTCACCCCTCCACTTT.

The rearrangement joins TRBV5-1 to TRBJ1-2; 7 nucleotides match TRBD1. The CDR3 loop spans 12 amino acids. J lost 7 bases, V lost 4 bases, and 4 bases had no gene match. CDR1 and CDR2 from the germline V gene are SGHRS and YFSETQ. The CDR3 loop is CASSITGAGYTF. CDR3 nucleotide sequence: TGCGCCAGCAGCATTACAGGGGCTGGCTACACCTTC.

The V gene is TRBV5-1, the J gene TRBJ2-5, with a weak D call TRBD2 (6 bases). This CDR3 has 14 residues. With 4 bases removed from V and 4 bases from J, the gap between germline ends came to 14 bases. The germline V gene encodes CDR1 SGHRS and CDR2 YFSETQ. The CDR3 DNA reads as TGCGCCAGCAGCCACGGGCAGGGAGGAGAGACCCAGTACTTC. It translates to CASSHGQGGETQYF.

The gene calls are TRBV30 and TRBJ1-1; D gene unclear. Trimming shortened V by 4 bases and J by 5 bases, and 20 bases separated the two germline ends. CDR1 is GTSNPN and CDR2 is SVGIG in the germline V gene (reference sequence). The CDR3 covers 15 residues. In DNA, the CDR3 is TGTGCCTGGACCGGAGGTTCGAGGGTGGGTACTGAAGCTTTCTTT. Translating it yields CAWTGGSRVGTEAFF.

The sample holds one count of this clone. The V and J genes are TRBV5-6 and TRBJ1-5, with D perhaps TRBD1 (5 bases). Per the germline V gene, CDR1 is SGHDT and CDR2 is YYEEEE. The CDR3 length is 14 residues. Trimming stripped 0 bases from V and 2 bases from J, with 6 bases between. CDR3 nucleotides: TGTGCCAGCAGCTTGGGGGGCGGCAATCAGCCCCAGCATTTT. Its protein product is CASSLGGGNQPQHF. Supplemented by reference TRBV5-6 and TRBJ1-5, the full variable domain reads DAGVTQSPTHLIKTRGQQVTLRCSPKSGHDTVSWYQQALGQGPQFIFQYYEEEERQRGNFPDRFSGHQFPNYSSELNVNALLLGDSALYLCASSLGGGNQPQHFGDGTRLSIL.

The chain links TRBV6-5 to TRBJ2-7, with 7 nucleotides matching TRBD1. The germline CDR1 and CDR2 sequences are MNHEY and SVGAGI. This CDR3 comprises 13 residues. The junction had 8 bases not matched to a gene; V was cut back by 9 bases and J by 3 bases. In DNA form, the CDR3 reads TGTGCCAGTTGGACAGGCGGCCTCTACGAGCAGTACTTC. It translates to CASWTGGLYEQYF.

V and J are TRBV19 and TRBJ1-5, with D unclear. There are 14 residues in the CDR3. Germline assignment: CDR1 LNHDA and CDR2 SQIVND (reference sequence). V lost 5 bases and J lost 3, with 11 bases in between. CDR3 coding DNA: TGTGCCAGTAGTTACCCAGAAATCAATCAGCCCCAGCATTTT. Protein product: CASSYPEINQPQHF.

The chain is built from TRBV5-1 and TRBJ2-2; 12 bases agree with TRBD2. CDR3 length: 19 amino acids. Germline trimming cut 0 bases from V and 2 bases from J; bases unmatched to any gene: 8. Germline CDR1 SGHRS, CDR2 YFSETQ. This chain's CDR3 is CASSLAPSSGGANTGELFF. In nucleotides, the CDR3 is TGCGCCAGCAGCTTGGCCCCATCTAGCGGGGGGGCCAACACCGGGGAGCTGTTTTTT.

V usage is TRBV19 and J usage is TRBJ1-2; 7 nucleotides match TRBD1. CDR3 length: 13 amino acids. The V segment lost 7 bases and the J segment 4 bases; nucleotides outside the gene matches: 6. Germline lookup yields CDR1 LNHDA and CDR2 SQIVND (reference sequence). The CDR3 reads CASNLGQLYGYTF. CDR3 nucleotide sequence: TGTGCCAGTAACTTGGGACAGCTCTATGGCTACACCTTC.

This chain uses TRBV19 with TRBJ2-1, with 7 bases matching TRBD2. CDR3 length: 14 amino acids. Trimming removed 2 bases from V and 2 bases from J; junction bases left unmatched: 0. The germline V gene has CDR1 LNHDA and CDR2 SQIVND (reference sequence). CDR3 residues: CASSIRGAYNEQFF. The CDR3 region has the DNA TGTGCCAGTAGTATACGGGGGGCCTACAATGAGCAGTTCTTC.

V and J are TRBV27 and TRBJ1-5; TRBD1 might be the D (6 bases). Trimming cost V 5 bases and J 3 bases, with 11 bases left between them. The CDR3 is 14 residues long. In germline, CDR1 is MNHEY, CDR2 SMNVEV (reference sequence). The CDR3 DNA sequence: TGTGCCAGCAGTCCTTGGACAGTCAATCAGCCCCAGCATTTT. Its translation is CASSPWTVNQPQHF.

V usage is TRBV5-4 and J usage is TRBJ1-1; maybe TRBD1 (5 bases). V lost 4 bases to trimming and J lost 2 bases, with 18 bases between them. Germline CDR1 reads SGHNT; CDR2 reads YYREEE (reference sequence). This CDR3 has 16 residues. CDR3 in DNA: TGTGCCAGCAGCCCTTGGGCGTCAGGGACTAACACTGAAGCTTTCTTT. It is translated as CASSPWASGTNTEAFF.

The V gene is TRBV9, the J gene TRBJ1-2, with 7 bases fitting TRBD1. The trim removed 4 bases at V and 7 bases at J, leaving 13 bases unmatched. This CDR3 is built from 15 residues. CDR1 and CDR2 from the germline V gene are SGDLS and YYNGEE. Written as DNA, the CDR3 is TGTGCCAGCAGCACCCTCATGACAGGGAGCTCTGGCTACACCTTC. It yields the protein CASSTLMTGSSGYTF.

This chain connects TRBV19 to TRBJ2-2; 9 nucleotides line up with TRBD1. The CDR3 covers 17 residues. The J segment lost 3 bases and the V segment lost 7 bases, leaving 12 bases of the junction unmatched. CDR1 and CDR2 (germline): LNHDA, SQIVND (reference sequence). This CDR3 reads CASTSPRDRVHTGELFF. As DNA, the CDR3 is TGTGCCAGTACCAGCCCCCGGGACAGGGTTCACACCGGGGAGCTGTTTTTT. The full variable domain, rest sourced from reference TRBV19 and TRBJ2-2, is DGGITQSPKYLFRKEGQNVTLSCEQNLNHDAMYWYRQDPGQGLRLIYYSQIVNDFQKGDIAEGYSVSREKKESFPLTVTSAQKNPTAFYLCASTSPRDRVHTGELFFGEGSRLTVL.

The chain uses TRBV15 and TRBJ1-3; 8 bases are a match to TRBD1. Trimming at V came to 3 bases and at J to 0 bases, leaving 10 bases not matched to a gene. Germline V gene sequence: CDR1 LNHNV, CDR2 YYDKDF (reference sequence). This CDR3 has 18 residues. DNA for the CDR3: TGTGCCACCAGCAGGGATTGGACAGGGCCTAACTCTGGAAACACCATATATTTT. Its translation: CATSRDWTGPNSGNTIYF.

Of note for this clone: Germline is not matched at one junction end, which may reflect a read error. At the DNA level, this CDR3 is encoded by other sequences in the same sample as well. The chain recombines TRBV5-4 with TRBJ1-6; D ambiguous. The CDR3 loop spans 13 amino acids. Germline values: CDR1 SGHNT, CDR2 YYREEE (reference sequence). The CDR3 DNA sequence: TGTGCCAGCAGAGGCGGCTCTAATTCACCCCTCCATTTT. It is translated as CASRGGSNSPLHF.

The J gene is TRBJ1-5, the V gene TRBV23-1; possible D gene TRBD1, 5 bases. TRBV23-1 qualifies as an ORF whose function is uncertain. The CDR3 is made up of 15 amino acids. The V end was cut by 4 bases, the J end by 0 bases, with 10 bases between. CDR3 loop: CASSRRGYSNQPQHF. In DNA, the CDR3 is TGCGCCAGCAGTCGGAGGGGCTATAGCAATCAGCCCCAGCATTTT.

CDR3 in amino acids: CASSPETGLSGNTIYF. The CDR3 nucleotides are TGCGCCAGCAGCCCGGAGACAGGACTCTCTGGAAACACCATATATTTT. The chain uses TRBV5-1 and TRBJ1-3, with D maybe TRBD1 (6 bases). The germline V gene has CDR1 SGHRS and CDR2 YFSETQ. V was pared by 4 bases and J by 0 bases, with 14 bases between. The CDR3 spans 16 residues.

V and J are TRBV5-1 and TRBJ2-4; 10 bases align to TRBD1. The CDR3 runs 16 residues. Per the germline V gene, CDR1 is SGHRS and CDR2 is YFSETQ. Trimming removed 6 bases from V and 8 bases from J; junction bases left unmatched: 14. The CDR3 loop reads CASTDQGQGMGDIQYF. The CDR3 coding sequence is TGCGCCAGCACAGACCAGGGACAGGGGATGGGGGACATTCAGTACTTC. The variable domain in full, with the rest retrieved from reference TRBV5-1 and TRBJ2-4, is KAGVTQTPRYLIKTRGQQVTLSCSPISGHRSVSWYQQTPGQGLQFLFEYFSETQRNKGNFPGRFSGRQFSNSRSEMNVSTLELGDSALYLCASTDQGQGMGDIQYFGAGTRLSVL.

The gene calls are TRBV2 and TRBJ1-6, with a weak D call TRBD1 (5 bases). V was pared by 6 bases and J by 8 bases, with 14 bases between. Germline V gene sequence: CDR1 SNHLY, CDR2 FYNNEI. The CDR3 contains 14 residues. This chain's CDR3 is CASSRPGVDSPLHF. The CDR3 DNA is TGTGCCAGCAGCCGACCGGGGGTAGATTCACCCCTCCACTTT.

V gene TRBV2 combines with J gene TRBJ1-6; 9 nucleotides line up with TRBD1. Losses at the gene ends were 9 bases for V and 9 bases for J; bases not matched to a gene: 12. Germline CDR1 SNHLY, CDR2 FYNNEI. The CDR3 runs to 15 residues. The CDR3 here is CASTLAGQGGSPLHF. In DNA form, the CDR3 reads TGTGCCAGTACCCTGGCGGGACAGGGTGGTTCACCCCTCCACTTT.

This chain links TRBV5-4 with TRBJ1-4; TRBD1 matches 7 bases. This CDR3 has 14 amino acids. CDR1 and CDR2 (germline): SGHNT, YYREEE (reference sequence). V lost 2 bases and J lost 4; bases outside the gene matches: 2. The CDR3 protein is CASSFGTDNEKLFF. The CDR3 coding sequence is TGTGCCAGCAGCTTCGGGACAGATAATGAAAAACTGTTTTTT.

Here the CDR3 DNA reads TGCGCCAGCAGTGAGTCGCGGGGGGGTAACAATGAGCAGTTCTTC. The encoded protein is CASSESRGGNNEQFF. The chain couples TRBV10-1 to TRBJ2-1; TRBD2 agrees at 9 bases. CDR3 length equals 15 residues. The junction had 2 bases not matched to a gene; V was cut back by 0 bases and J by 5 bases. The V gene's germline CDR1 is WNHNN and CDR2 SYGVQD (reference sequence).

The CDR3 DNA reads TGTGCCATCAGTGAGTCGATCCGAGATCAGCCCCAGCATTTT. Amino acids: CAISESIRDQPQHF. The V gene is TRBV10-3, the J gene TRBJ1-5; D call uncertain. This CDR3 is 14 amino acids long. V dropped 0 bases and J dropped 5 bases, with 8 bases sitting between them. The germline V gene has CDR1 ENHRY and CDR2 SYGVKD.

V gene TRBV24-1 combines with J gene TRBJ1-5; a possible D gene is TRBD1 (5 bases). Per germline, CDR1 KGHDR and CDR2 SFDVKD. Trimming pared 5 bases from V and 7 bases from J, leaving 20 bases between. The CDR3 consists of 16 residues. CDR3 loop: CATSASDGQGRQPQHF. CDR3 nucleotide sequence: TGTGCCACCAGTGCCTCGGACGGGCAGGGTAGGCAGCCCCAGCATTTT.

The chain employs TRBV19 and TRBJ2-2; D might be TRBD2 (5 bases). The germline V gene encodes CDR1 LNHDA and CDR2 SQIVND (reference sequence). V was pared by 3 bases and J by 5 bases, with 7 bases between. The CDR3 contains 13 residues. CDR3 amino acids: CASSIGRTGELFF. The CDR3 DNA sequence: TGTGCCAGTAGTATTGGGAGAACCGGGGAGCTGTTTTTT.

V and J are TRBV2 and TRBJ2-3; TRBD2 matches at 13 bases. Losses at the gene ends were 7 bases for V and 3 bases for J; bases not matched to a gene: 16. The CDR3 loop spans 19 amino acids. From germline, CDR1 is SNHLY and CDR2 FYNNEI. CDR3 region: CASNPSTSGGAGGTDTQYF. The CDR3 nucleotides are TGTGCCAGCAATCCTAGCACTAGCGGGGGGGCAGGCGGAACAGATACGCAGTATTTT.